What follows are 29 T cell receptor beta chains derived from one specimen sequenced in a study of blood T cell repertoires in COVID-19. The data were produced by immunoSEQ multiplex PCR, yet TCRdb's version contains in-frame clones alone and is incomplete. The sample records around 80,000 clones, roughly 80% being singletons. The sequencing input was peripheral blood. The receptor set was obtained from a woman older than 75 with acute or convalescent COVID-19.

This chain links TRBV10-3 with TRBJ2-5, with D possibly being TRBD1 (5 bases). Germline-derived CDR1 and CDR2 are ENHRY and SYGVKD. The CDR3 is made up of 15 amino acids. The ends were cut back, 2 bases at V and 1 base at J, with 11 bases in the middle. The chain's CDR3 is CAISENNRPQETQYF. In DNA form, the CDR3 reads TGTGCCATCAGTGAGAACAACAGGCCCCAAGAGACCCAGTACTTC.

This clone came up a few times. The CDR3 region has the DNA TGTGCCAGCAGCTTAGAGGGGTTGGGCACTGAAGCTTTCTTT. Amino acids: CASSLEGLGTEAFF. The chain uses TRBV7-9 and TRBJ1-1, with a tentative D call TRBD1 (5 bases). In germline, CDR1 is SEHNR, CDR2 FQNEAQ (reference sequence). Trimming stripped 1 base from V and 4 bases from J, with 10 bases between. CDR3 length: 14 amino acids.

V and J are TRBV30 and TRBJ1-2, with 10 nucleotides matching TRBD1. CDR1 and CDR2 from the germline V gene are GTSNPN and SVGIG (reference sequence). The CDR3 is 14 amino acids. With V trimmed by 3 bases and J by 6 bases, 7 bases remained unmatched. CDR3: CAWRGDRGWNGYTF. The CDR3 DNA reads TGTGCCTGGAGGGGGGACAGGGGATGGAATGGCTACACCTTC.

This clone appeared a single time. V is TRBV29-1 and J is TRBJ1-2, with a possible D match to TRBD1 (5 bases). The CDR3 extends over 12 amino acids. Germline V gene data show CDR1 as SQVTM and CDR2 as ANQGSEA. V was pared by 7 bases and J by 14 bases, with 23 bases between. As DNA, the CDR3 is TGCAGCGCTTACTCCCCGACAGATGCCTGTACCTTC. As protein: CSAYSPTDACTF.

V and J are TRBV5-4 and TRBJ1-4; no clear D. The V gene's germline CDR1 is SGHNT and CDR2 YYREEE (reference sequence). The CDR3 is 17 residues long. Trimming removed 4 bases at V and 2 bases at J, with 18 bases between. The CDR3 loop is CASSPEPQRATNEKLFF. The CDR3 nucleotides read TGTGCCAGCAGCCCCGAGCCCCAGCGCGCGACTAATGAAAAACTGTTTTTT.

The chain combines TRBV7-8 with TRBJ1-1, with TRBD1 matching over 8 bases. The length of the CDR3 is 14 residues. Germline V gene lookup returns CDR1 SGHVS and CDR2 FQNEAQ. V shed 5 bases, J shed 4 bases, and the junction held 6 bases outside the gene matches. CDR3 sequence: CASSIRGQGTEAFF. The CDR3 nucleotides are TGTGCCAGCAGCATCAGGGGGCAGGGCACTGAAGCTTTCTTT.

CDR3 in amino acids: CASIPRRGSQETQYF. CDR3 in DNA: TGTGCCAGCATCCCCCGAAGGGGTTCACAGGAGACCCAGTACTTC. The J gene is TRBJ2-5, the V gene TRBV27, with D possibly TRBD1 on 5 matching bases. V was clipped by 7 bases and J by 5 bases, with 20 bases between them. Germline CDR1 and CDR2: MNHEY and SMNVEV (reference sequence). This CDR3 spans 15 amino acids.

The chain links TRBV6-1 to TRBJ1-1, with TRBD1 matching 8 bases. The trim removed 0 bases at V and 0 bases at J, leaving 3 bases unmatched. The length of the CDR3 is 16 residues. Germline CDR1 reads MNHNS; CDR2 reads SASEGT. The CDR3 sequence is CASSEAWTGMNTEAFF. The CDR3 DNA reads as TGTGCCAGCAGTGAAGCATGGACAGGGATGAACACTGAAGCTTTCTTT.

J is TRBJ2-1 and V is TRBV7-8; TRBD1 might be the D (5 bases). This CDR3 spans 16 amino acids. V was shortened by 5 bases and J by 0 bases, with 14 bases between the two germline ends. In germline, CDR1 is SGHVS, CDR2 FQNEAQ. CDR3 residues: CASSPMGRSSYNEQFF. DNA of the CDR3: TGTGCCAGCAGCCCCATGGGGCGTAGCTCCTACAATGAGCAGTTCTTC.

V and J are TRBV4-3 and TRBJ1-3; no reliable D call. The germline V gene has CDR1 LGHNA and CDR2 YSLEER. V gave up 4 bases and J gave up 4 bases, with 14 bases separating them. The CDR3 contains 15 residues. The CDR3, as DNA: TGCGCCAGCAGCCTAGGGAGCGTAAGCGGAAACACCATATATTTT. Its protein product is CASSLGSVSGNTIYF.

J is TRBJ2-5 and V is TRBV7-9; no definite D call. The V end lost 6 bases, the J end lost 4 bases, and 12 bases lay between the germline ends. Germline V gene sequence: CDR1 SEHNR, CDR2 FQNEAQ (reference sequence). This CDR3 is built from 13 residues. CDR3 amino acids: CASRPTSVETQYF. The DNA of the CDR3 is TGTGCCAGCAGACCGACCAGCGTAGAGACCCAGTACTTC.

The chain uses TRBV6-5 and TRBJ1-1; the match to TRBD1 covers 11 bases. CDR1 and CDR2 (germline): MNHEY, SVGAGI. V shed 6 bases, J shed 3 bases, and the junction held 3 bases outside the gene matches. CDR3 length: 14 amino acids. This CDR3 is CASSRDRGYTEAFF. CDR3 nucleotide sequence: TGTGCCAGCAGCCGGGACAGGGGGTACACTGAAGCTTTCTTT.

The rearrangement joins TRBV10-2 to TRBJ2-1; D perhaps matches TRBD2 (6 bases). Trimming shortened V by 1 base and J by 0 bases, and 13 bases separated the two germline ends. In germline, CDR1 is WSHSY, CDR2 SAAADI. The CDR3 totals 17 residues. The CDR3 loop is CASSEWAGLSSYNEQFF. The CDR3 coding sequence is TGCGCCAGCAGTGAGTGGGCGGGGCTTTCCTCCTACAATGAGCAGTTCTTC.

This chain uses TRBV4-3 with TRBJ1-1, with TRBD1 matching over 8 bases. This CDR3 has 16 residues. In germline, CDR1 is LGHNA, CDR2 YSLEER. Losses at the gene ends were 3 bases for V and 3 bases for J; bases not matched to a gene: 9. CDR3 region: CASSHPRTGMDTEAFF. CDR3 bases: TGCGCCAGCAGCCACCCTCGGACAGGGATGGACACTGAAGCTTTCTTT.

V usage is TRBV20-1 and J usage is TRBJ2-4, with D maybe TRBD1 (6 bases). Germline loops: CDR1 DFQATT, CDR2 SNEGSKA (reference sequence). Trimming stripped 7 bases from V and 10 bases from J, with 14 bases between. This CDR3 comprises 11 residues. Here the CDR3 DNA reads TGCAGTGGGACGGACAGATCGATTCAGTACTTC. Translated: CSGTDRSIQYF.

Concerning this clone: Other DNA sequences in the sample encode the same CDR3. The chain carries TRBV27 and TRBJ2-3; 8 bases align to TRBD1. In germline, CDR1 is MNHEY, CDR2 SMNVEV (reference sequence). J gave up 3 bases and V 3 bases, and 8 bases lay outside the gene matches. The CDR3 spans 16 residues. The CDR3 here is CASSFGTGIWTDTQYF. The CDR3 DNA reads TGTGCCAGCAGTTTCGGGACAGGCATTTGGACAGATACGCAGTATTTT.

The chain uses TRBV10-3 and TRBJ1-1; 9 bases align to TRBD1. The CDR3 has 13 residues. Germline CDR1 reads ENHRY; CDR2 reads SYGVKD. V shed 8 bases and J 3 bases; nucleotides not matched to a gene: 4. CDR3 nucleotides: TGTGCCATCGGACAGGGGAGGGACACTGAAGCTTTCTTT. Its translation: CAIGQGRDTEAFF.

Only one count was recorded for this clone. V gene TRBV7-6 combines with J gene TRBJ1-3, with D unresolved. The CDR3 is 16 amino acids. V was clipped by 3 bases and J by 0 bases, with 12 bases between them. The germline V gene has CDR1 SGHVS and CDR2 FNYEAQ. The CDR3 here is CASSLLLENSGNTIYF. The DNA of the CDR3 is TGTGCCAGCAGCTTGCTCCTGGAGAACTCTGGAAACACCATATATTTT.

The CDR3 loop is CASSSGSTRAYEQYF. The CDR3 DNA sequence: TGTGCCAGCAGCTCCGGGTCGACCCGGGCCTACGAGCAGTACTTC. J is TRBJ2-7 and V is TRBV5-4, with D uncertain. The CDR3 is 15 residues long. In germline, CDR1 is SGHNT, CDR2 YYREEE (reference sequence). The ends were cut back, 3 bases at V and 2 bases at J, with 15 bases in the middle.

This clone showed up just a few times. The genes are TRBV11-2 and TRBJ2-3; TRBD1 aligns across 10 bases. This CDR3 region has 15 residues. Germline V gene data show CDR1 as SGHAT and CDR2 as FQNNGV. Unmatched junction bases numbered 5, after V lost 5 bases and J lost 3 bases. The CDR3 sequence is CASSPGQGGTDTQYF. For the CDR3, the DNA is TGTGCCAGCAGCCCCGGACAGGGGGGAACAGATACGCAGTATTTT.

The J gene is TRBJ2-7, the V gene TRBV16; 10 nucleotides line up with TRBD1. The germline gives CDR1 KGHSY, CDR2 FQNENV. With V trimmed by 1 base and J by 2 bases, 8 bases remained unmatched. The CDR3 sequence is 17 residues long. CDR3 coding DNA: TGTGCCAGCAGCCAATACGGGACAGGGGTGGGCCCCTACGAGCAGTACTTC. Amino acids: CASSQYGTGVGPYEQYF.

The CDR3 is CASSLGGDSSGNTIYF. CDR3 nucleotides: TGTGCCAGCAGCCTTGGGGGGGACTCCTCTGGAAACACCATATATTTT. The chain carries TRBV16 and TRBJ1-3; D might be TRBD1 (5 bases). V was cut by 4 bases and J by 0 bases, with 13 bases left in between. CDR3 length equals 16 residues. Germline V CDR1 and CDR2: KGHSY, FQNENV.

The rearrangement links TRBV28 to TRBJ1-1; possible D gene TRBD1, 6 bases. V was trimmed by 2 bases and J by 9 bases, leaving 13 bases between them. CDR1 and CDR2 from the germline V gene are MDHEN and SYDVKM. The CDR3 is 13 amino acids. CDR3: CASSLGHRDQAFF. The CDR3 DNA reads TGTGCCAGCAGTTTAGGACACAGGGATCAAGCTTTCTTT. The full variable domain, with the rest looked up from reference TRBV28 and TRBJ1-1, is DVKVTQSSRYLVKRTGEKVFLECVQDMDHENMFWYRQDPGLGLRLIYFSYDVKMKEKGDIPEGYSVSREKKERFSLILESASTNQTSMYLCASSLGHRDQAFFGQGTRLTVV.

The J gene is TRBJ1-1, the V gene TRBV11-3; no firm D call. Trimming cost V 0 bases and J 0 bases, with 8 bases left between them. The CDR3 runs to 15 residues. Germline V CDR1 and CDR2: SGHNT, YENEEA. The CDR3 protein is CASSLEPGLNTEAFF. The DNA of the CDR3 is TGTGCCAGCAGCTTAGAGCCGGGATTGAACACTGAAGCTTTCTTT.

The rearrangement uses TRBV5-1 and TRBJ2-1; TRBD1 agrees at 7 bases. Germline V lookup: CDR1 SGHRS, CDR2 YFSETQ. This CDR3 comprises 14 residues. V was pared by 7 bases and J by 1 base, with 5 bases of the junction left unmatched. CDR3 DNA sequence: TGCGCCAGCGGACGGGACAGATCCTACAATGAGCAGTTCTTC. This translates into CASGRDRSYNEQFF.

V gene TRBV5-4 combines with J gene TRBJ2-3; TRBD2 might be the D (6 bases). The CDR3 totals 15 residues. Per germline, CDR1 SGHNT and CDR2 YYREEE (reference sequence). The V and J ends lost 1 base and 4 bases respectively, with 13 bases between them. CDR3 loop: CASSLSTAGPDTQYF. The CDR3 DNA follows: TGTGCCAGCAGCTTGTCGACAGCGGGTCCAGATACGCAGTATTTT.

The V gene is TRBV5-1, the J gene TRBJ1-4; D is undetermined. Germline-derived CDR1 and CDR2 are SGHRS and YFSETQ. CDR3 size: 15 residues. V was pared by 4 bases and J by 0 bases, with 10 bases between. CDR3 sequence: CASSVDRATNEKLFF. In DNA, the CDR3 is TGCGCCAGCAGCGTGGACCGCGCAACTAATGAAAAACTGTTTTTT. Filled out from reference TRBV5-1 and TRBJ1-4, the complete variable domain reads KAGVTQTPRYLIKTRGQQVTLSCSPISGHRSVSWYQQTPGQGLQFLFEYFSETQRNKGNFPGRFSGRQFSNSRSEMNVSTLELGDSALYLCASSVDRATNEKLFFGSGTQLSVL.

The chain uses TRBV12-5 and TRBJ2-2; D call uncertain. In germline, CDR1 is LGHNT, CDR2 FRNRAP. The CDR3 spans 13 residues. The V end was cut by 2 bases, the J end by 4 bases, with 5 bases between. CDR3 loop: CASGLTVTGELFF. DNA for the CDR3: TGTGCTAGTGGTTTGACGGTCACCGGGGAGCTGTTTTTT.

The chain links TRBV6-5 to TRBJ2-5, with a tentative D call TRBD2 (5 bases). The V and J ends lost 7 bases and 1 base respectively, with 16 bases between them. This CDR3 has 15 amino acids. The germline gives CDR1 MNHEY, CDR2 SVGAGI. This CDR3 is CASTPTGISQETQYF. The CDR3 nucleotides read TGTGCCAGCACTCCCACGGGGATTAGCCAAGAGACCCAGTACTTC.